The rows below give T cell receptor beta chains drawn from one sample of a study of blood T cell repertoires in COVID-19. Assay used: immunoSEQ multiplex PCR; TCRdb lists only in-frame clones, some missing. The sample lists 350,000 to 400,000 clones; approximately 92% were seen once. Sequencing was performed on PBMCs or T cells enriched from blood (not recorded which). These receptors all come from a young man who had recovered from COVID-19. Each CDR3 is given with its conserved first and last residue. D genes are given only for firm matches. The listing skips clone size in some rows; elsewhere it reads once, few, many or a size class.

d_call: .
v_call: TRBV18
clone_size: .
j_call: TRBJ2-7
cdr3_nt: TGTGCCAGCTCTCCCGGGACACAATCGCCCGAGCAGTACTTC
cdr3_aa: CASSPGTQSPEQYF

d_call: .
v_call: TRBV10-3
clone_size: .
j_call: TRBJ2-3
cdr3_nt: TGTGCCATCAGTGAGTCGCAGCTCCAGGGTGCAGTTACGCAGTATTTT
cdr3_aa: CAISESQLQGAVTQYF

d_call: TRBD2
v_call: TRBV19
clone_size: .
j_call: TRBJ2-1
cdr3_nt: TGTGCCAGTACTGATCTAGCGGGAGTAGGCCTAAGTGAGCAGTTCTTC
cdr3_aa: CASTDLAGVGLSEQFF

d_call: .
v_call: TRBV19
clone_size: .
j_call: TRBJ2-1
cdr3_nt: TGTGCCAGTAGTGCGAGCGGGCCCTACAATGAGCAGTTCTTC
cdr3_aa: CASSASGPYNEQFF

d_call: .
v_call: TRBV11-3
clone_size: .
j_call: TRBJ2-3
cdr3_nt: TGTGCCAGCAGCTTAACCCGACTAGGGTCAGATACGCAGTATTTT
cdr3_aa: CASSLTRLGSDTQYF

d_call: .
v_call: TRBV6-5
clone_size: .
j_call: TRBJ2-1
cdr3_nt: TGTGCCAGCAGTTACGGCCAGGGGATATACAATGAGCAGTTCTTC
cdr3_aa: CASSYGQGIYNEQFF

d_call: .
v_call: TRBV7-2
clone_size: .
j_call: TRBJ2-1
cdr3_nt: TGTGCCAGCAGCCCGAGGGGGGGTAGGTACAATGAGCAGTTCTTC
cdr3_aa: CASSPRGGRYNEQFF

d_call: TRBD1
v_call: TRBV5-4
clone_size: .
j_call: TRBJ1-2
cdr3_nt: TGTGCCAGCAGCCTTTGGGACAGGGGGGGATATGGCTACACCTTC
cdr3_aa: CASSLWDRGGYGYTF

d_call: .
v_call: TRBV11-2
clone_size: .
j_call: TRBJ1-1
cdr3_nt: TGTGCCAGCAGCTCCCAGGGGAACACTGAAGCTTTCTTT
cdr3_aa: CASSSQGNTEAFF

d_call: .
v_call: TRBV28
clone_size: few
j_call: TRBJ1-2
cdr3_nt: TGTGCCAGCAGTAACAGGGTAGAGAATGGCTACACCTTC
cdr3_aa: CASSNRVENGYTF

d_call: TRBD1
v_call: TRBV5-1
clone_size: .
j_call: TRBJ1-5
cdr3_nt: TGCGCCAGCAGCGGCCGACAGGGGAAGGGGGATCAGCCCCAGCATTTT
cdr3_aa: CASSGRQGKGDQPQHF

d_call: TRBD1
v_call: TRBV2
clone_size: .
j_call: TRBJ1-2
cdr3_nt: TGTGCCAGCAGGACGGACAGGGACGATGGCTACACCTTC
cdr3_aa: CASRTDRDDGYTF

d_call: TRBD2
v_call: TRBV5-1
clone_size: .
j_call: TRBJ2-3
cdr3_nt: TGCGCCAGCAGCTTCGGGGGGACCTACACAGATACGCAGTATTTT
cdr3_aa: CASSFGGTYTDTQYF

d_call: TRBD1
v_call: TRBV11-3
clone_size: .
j_call: TRBJ2-2
cdr3_nt: TGTGCCAGCAGCTTAAAGGGGGCCGTGGCCACCGGGGAGCTGTTTTTT
cdr3_aa: CASSLKGAVATGELFF

d_call: TRBD1
v_call: TRBV29-1
clone_size: .
j_call: TRBJ2-2
cdr3_nt: TGCAGCGTTGCGCAGGGGGCTTCTGCCGGGGAGCTGTTTTTT
cdr3_aa: CSVAQGASAGELFF

d_call: TRBD1
v_call: TRBV2
clone_size: .
j_call: TRBJ2-3
cdr3_nt: TGTGCCATCCTACAGGGGGCGTCCAGCACAGATACGCAGTATTTT
cdr3_aa: CAILQGASSTDTQYF

d_call: .
v_call: TRBV28
clone_size: .
j_call: TRBJ2-3
cdr3_nt: TGTGCCAGCGGATCGGGAGGCACAGATACGCAGTATTTT
cdr3_aa: CASGSGGTDTQYF

d_call: TRBD2
v_call: TRBV28
clone_size: .
j_call: TRBJ2-5
cdr3_nt: TGTGCCAGCAGTTTCCGTCTAGCGGGAGTGTCAGAGACCCAGTACTTC
cdr3_aa: CASSFRLAGVSETQYF

d_call: .
v_call: TRBV7-2
clone_size: .
j_call: TRBJ2-5
cdr3_nt: TGTGCCAGCAGCTTCGGGAGTTCTGGACCCGAGACCCAGTACTTC
cdr3_aa: CASSFGSSGPETQYF

d_call: TRBD1
v_call: TRBV7-8
clone_size: .
j_call: TRBJ1-4
cdr3_nt: TGTGCCAGCAGCTTTGATTACAGGGGGAGGCATGAAAAACTGTTTTTT
cdr3_aa: CASSFDYRGRHEKLFF

d_call: TRBD2
v_call: TRBV28
clone_size: once
j_call: TRBJ2-4
cdr3_nt: TGTGCCAGCAGTTTATACCCGGGGGGGGGCAAAAACATTCAGTACTTC
cdr3_aa: CASSLYPGGGKNIQYF

d_call: TRBD2
v_call: TRBV4-1
clone_size: .
j_call: TRBJ2-7
cdr3_nt: TGCGCCAGCAGCCAAGAAAGTCAGGGACTATCGAACCACGAGCAGTACTTC
cdr3_aa: CASSQESQGLSNHEQYF

d_call: .
v_call: TRBV6-5
clone_size: .
j_call: TRBJ2-1
cdr3_nt: TGTGCCAGCAGTAGAGTCCGAAGCTCCTACAATGAGCAGTTCTTC
cdr3_aa: CASSRVRSSYNEQFF

d_call: .
v_call: TRBV28
clone_size: .
j_call: TRBJ1-1
cdr3_nt: TGTGCCAGCCGACTTAGGGGGAAATACACTGAAGCTTTCTTT
cdr3_aa: CASRLRGKYTEAFF

d_call: TRBD1
v_call: TRBV19
clone_size: .
j_call: TRBJ2-4
cdr3_nt: TGTGCCAGTAGTACACGACAGGGACGGGACATTCAGTACTTC
cdr3_aa: CASSTRQGRDIQYF

d_call: .
v_call: TRBV5-1
clone_size: .
j_call: TRBJ2-7
cdr3_nt: TGCGCCAGCAGCTTGGTAGGGAGCTCCTACGAGCAGTACTTC
cdr3_aa: CASSLVGSSYEQYF

d_call: TRBD1
v_call: TRBV7-9
clone_size: once
j_call: TRBJ1-2
cdr3_nt: TGTGCCAGCAGCTCCGGACAGGGGATAGACTATGGCTACACCTTC
cdr3_aa: CASSSGQGIDYGYTF